This T cell receptor (beta chain) was obtained from a study of T cell responses to AZD1222 COVID-19 vaccine. The data were produced by immunoSEQ multiplex PCR, yet TCRdb's version contains in-frame clones alone and is incomplete. The table lists 60,000 to 80,000 clones, around three quarters of them singletons. Study observations and caveats: Donors skewed white British and female; clonal diversity was possibly underestimated. It was only after the peak T cell response that any repertoires were sampled.

This clone was seen a single time. Its antigen remains unknown. The CDR3 is 15 amino acids. Per germline, CDR1 SGHTA and CDR2 FQGTGA. V lost 5 bases, J lost 4 bases, and 17 bases lay in between. This chain uses TRBV7-3 with TRBJ2-5; D gene unclear. Sequenced material: peripheral blood, taken 28 days after the second AZD1222 dose. This receptor was obtained from an adult who received the AZD1222 COVID-19 vaccine. CDR3 bases: TGTGCCAGCAGCCCAAACGGAGTAATTGGAGAGACCCAGTACTTC. Amino acid sequence: CASSPNGVIGETQYF.